Listed here are 10 T cell receptor beta chains from one sample, sequenced in a study of T cells after yellow fever vaccination. In TCRdb, the 5' RACE reads were re-called with MiXCR into one record per CDR3 protein. The repertoire holds 500,000 to 650,000 distinct CDR3 sequences, with more than 9% as singletons. Sequences were derived from PBMCs, sampled on the day of the yellow fever booster vaccination. These receptors came from a man aged 25 to 40 who received the YFV17D yellow fever vaccine.

This clonotype has just a few counts. The chain carries TRBV7-8 and TRBJ2-3; D is ambiguous. The CDR3 spans 12 residues. The germline V gene encodes CDR1 SGHVS and CDR2 FQNEAQ. Trimming removed 2 bases at V and 6 bases at J, with 6 bases between. The CDR3 spells CASSLMVDTQYF. The CDR3 DNA sequence: TGTGCCAGCAGCTTAATGGTCGATACGCAGTATTTT. The whole variable domain, filled in from reference TRBV7-8 and TRBJ2-3, reads GAGVSQSPRYKVAKRGQDVALRCDPISGHVSLFWYQQALGQGPEFLTYFQNEAQLDKSGLPSDRFFAERPEGSVSTLKIQRTQQEDSAVYLCASSLMVDTQYFGPGTRLTVL.

This clonotype was recorded many times. The chain joins TRBV5-1 to TRBJ1-6, with 7 bases lining up with TRBD1. Losses at the gene ends were 2 bases for V and 7 bases for J; bases not matched to a gene: 3. The V gene's germline CDR1 is SGHRS and CDR2 YFSETQ. The CDR3 runs 14 residues. As DNA, the CDR3 is TGCGCCAGCAGCTTTGGGACAGAGAATTCACCCCTCCACTTT. This encodes CASSFGTENSPLHF.

The sample holds a few counts of this clonotype. The V gene is TRBV6-5, the J gene TRBJ2-5, with D possibly TRBD2 on 5 matching bases. With 2 bases removed from V and 3 bases from J, the gap between germline ends came to 7 bases. The CDR3 has 13 amino acids. Germline V CDR1 and CDR2: MNHEY, SVGAGI. The CDR3 loop reads CASSYSGEETQYF. The CDR3 DNA is TGTGCCAGCAGTTACAGCGGAGAAGAGACCCAGTACTTC.

This clonotype appeared a few times. The V gene is TRBV7-2, the J gene TRBJ2-7; 10 positions agree with TRBD2. Germline assignment: CDR1 SGHTA and CDR2 FQGNSA. The CDR3 totals 16 residues. With 5 bases clipped from V and 3 bases from J, the junction kept 10 bases outside the gene matches. CDR3 amino acids: CASSILSSGRVYEQYF. CDR3 sequence (DNA): TGTGCCAGCAGCATCCTTTCGAGCGGGAGGGTCTACGAGCAGTACTTC.

This clonotype was seen a handful of times. The chain joins TRBV6-2 or TRBV6-3 to TRBJ2-5, with 7 positions matching TRBD1. Losses at the gene ends were 5 bases for V and 5 bases for J; bases not matched to a gene: 14. This CDR3 comprises 16 residues. Germline V lookup: CDR1 MNHEY, CDR2 SVGEGT. The CDR3 DNA follows: TGTGCCAGCAGTCAGACCGGGACAGTGGCCGGGGAGACCCAGTACTTC. This translates into CASSQTGTVAGETQYF.

The chain employs TRBV28 and TRBJ2-5, with D possibly being TRBD1 (6 bases). V was clipped by 3 bases and J by 5 bases, with 19 bases between them. Germline V lookup: CDR1 MDHEN, CDR2 SYDVKM. This CDR3 has 16 amino acids. The CDR3 DNA reads as TGTGCCAGCAGTTTGATTGGGGGCGTTTCCGGGGAGACCCAGTACTTC. It yields the protein CASSLIGGVSGETQYF.

V usage is TRBV20-1 and J usage is TRBJ1-1; 7 bases agree with TRBD1. Trimming at V came to 8 bases and at J to 1 base, leaving 10 bases not matched to a gene. In germline, CDR1 is DFQATT, CDR2 SNEGSKA (reference sequence). The CDR3 spans 14 residues. The DNA of the CDR3 is TGCAGTCACCCTTCGGGACAGCCGAACACTGAAGCTTTCTTT. As protein: CSHPSGQPNTEAFF.

This clonotype has a handful of counts. The chain is built from TRBV20-1 and TRBJ2-5; possible D gene TRBD2, 6 bases. The germline V gene encodes CDR1 DFQATT and CDR2 SNEGSKA (reference sequence). V was trimmed by 7 bases and J by 5 bases, leaving 23 bases between them. The CDR3 runs to 15 residues. The CDR3 nucleotides are TGCAGTGTATATTCCGGGGCCCCAGGGAGGGAGACCCAGTACTTC. This sequence encodes CSVYSGAPGRETQYF.

The chain uses TRBV20-1 and TRBJ2-7, with 8 bases identical to TRBD1. Germline lookup yields CDR1 DFQATT and CDR2 SNEGSKA (reference sequence). The CDR3 is 15 residues long. Losses at the gene ends were 1 base for V and 0 bases for J; bases not matched to a gene: 5. CDR3 sequence: CSARVGQGLSYEQYF. CDR3 DNA: TGCAGTGCTAGAGTTGGACAGGGCCTCTCCTACGAGCAGTACTTC.

This clonotype was counted many times. The chain couples TRBV20-1 to TRBJ2-1; no clear D gene. Per germline, CDR1 DFQATT and CDR2 SNEGSKA (reference sequence). V was shortened by 0 bases and J by 4 bases, with 7 bases between the two germline ends. This CDR3 contains 13 residues. Here the CDR3 reads CSARELFYNEQFF. CDR3 coding DNA: TGCAGTGCTAGAGAACTATTTTACAATGAGCAGTTCTTC.